A single sample is the source of the 4 T cell receptor beta chains below, sequenced in a study of blood T cells in healthy people across ages. Primed by a sample-barcoded 5' primer and a J-beta primer mix, a second PCR proceeded for about 6 to 12 cycles. TCRdb reanalysed the 5' RACE reads using MiXCR and keeps one entry per CDR3 protein. The sample lists about 1.6 million distinct CDR3 sequences, approximately 32% occurring once. The material sequenced was blood. The receptors come from a woman aged 25-40 years in good health.

This rearrangement joins TRBV28 to TRBJ2-3; the D is unclear. Between the trimmed V and J ends, which lost 5 bases and 3 bases, there was a span of 15 bases. This CDR3 has 15 residues. Germline V CDR1 and CDR2: MDHEN, SYDVKM. The CDR3 sequence is CASSLPAGETDTQYF. CDR3 DNA: TGTGCCAGCAGTCTTCCAGCAGGAGAGACAGATACGCAGTATTTT.

The V and J genes are TRBV11-2 and TRBJ1-1, with D tentatively TRBD1 (5 bases). The CDR3 has 14 amino acids. Trimming removed 5 bases at V and 1 base at J, with 11 bases between. Germline V gives CDR1 SGHAT, CDR2 FQNNGV. The CDR3 is CASSRQTANTEAFF. As DNA, the CDR3 is TGTGCCAGCAGCCGACAGACAGCGAACACTGAAGCTTTCTTT.

This sequence joins TRBV9 and TRBJ2-3; 9 nucleotides agree with TRBD2. CDR3 length: 16 residues. The ends lost 3 bases at V and 0 bases at J; junction bases unmatched: 5. Germline-derived CDR1 and CDR2 are SGDLS and YYNGEE. The CDR3 is CASSAGLARSTDTQYF. The CDR3 DNA reads as TGTGCCAGCAGCGCAGGACTAGCGAGGAGCACAGATACGCAGTATTTT.

This sequence joins TRBV6-2 or TRBV6-3 and TRBJ2-1; 7 nucleotides match TRBD2. The germline CDR1 and CDR2 sequences are MNHEY and SVGEGT. The CDR3 has 17 residues. Losses at the gene ends were 5 bases for V and 2 bases for J; bases not matched to a gene: 12. CDR3 DNA sequence: TGTGCCAGCAGTCGGCCCCGACTGCGGGGGACCTACAATGAGCAGTTCTTC. Residues: CASSRPRLRGTYNEQFF.